This T cell receptor (beta chain) originates from a study of shared clonotypes between healthy human individuals. Study-wide points: Non-shared clonotypes displayed generation probabilities falling below those of clonotypes present in all four donors.

Sequenced by immunoSEQ multiplex PCR; TCRdb stores in-frame clones only, minus some. Here the sample spans roughly 1 million clones, 65% to 80% being singletons. Comment on this clone: Its antigen is undetermined.

CDR1 is MNHEY and CDR2 is SVGAGI in the germline V gene. The V gene lost 7 bases and the J gene lost 3 bases, with 12 bases spanning the gap. The CDR3 length is 14 residues. The TCR originated in a man aged 18 to 30 in good health. The sample taken for sequencing was memory CD4+ T cells sorted from blood. Documented subset: CD45RA-negative fraction. V and J are TRBV6-5 and TRBJ2-2; TRBD1 might be the D (6 bases). CDR3: CASKGQSDTGELFF. CDR3 DNA: TGTGCCAGCAAGGGACAATCAGACACCGGGGAGCTGTTTTTT.